This T cell receptor (beta chain) appears in the sequencing data of a study of blood T cell repertoires in COVID-19. Turning to the study itself: T cells, B-cell-depleted T cells, or PBMCs supplied cDNA or gDNA.

This study enrolled people aged about 18 to 90 from roughly 24 US geographic areas. Cohort assignment relied on participant-reported clinical history. The table lists this clone with a count of one. Under the authors' procedure: Researchers report that nucleated cell counts were estimated from reference gene primer amplification. Profiling relied on immunoSEQ multiplex PCR, and the TCRdb table lists in-frame clones only, not all of them. D and trimming were read from the DNA, whereas the V and J calls and clone size are those reported in that table. The table shows hundreds of thousands of clones, with about 84% occurring only once. The sequenced sample was PBMCs or T cells enriched from blood (not recorded which). The sequence came from a man aged 25-45 years with acute COVID-19.

The CDR3: CALKQRGGFNYGYTF. The DNA of the CDR3 is TGTGCCCTGAAACAGCGGGGGGGTTTTAACTATGGCTACACCTTC. The rearrangement links TRBV24-1 to TRBJ1-2; the D gene is possibly TRBD1 (5 bases). The CDR3 runs to 15 residues. Trimming stripped 12 bases from V and 1 base from J, with 20 bases between. Germline V gene lookup returns CDR1 KGHDR and CDR2 SFDVKD.